This T cell receptor beta chain was identified in a study of T cell changes during pregnancy in multiple sclerosis. V trimming: 5 bases; J trimming: 4 bases; junction bases outside the gene matches: 3. Germline V CDR1 and CDR2: LGHNA, YSLEER. The CDR3 spans 16 residues. Method: immunoSEQ multiplex PCR; TCRdb's copy keeps in-frame clones and lacks some. Of tens of thousands of clones listed, 75% to 95% were seen once; the top ten hold roughly 1.2%. The rearrangement joins TRBV4-3 to TRBJ2-3; 16 bases are a match to TRBD2. This receptor was taken from a female donor in good health, enrolled as a control in a pregnancy study. The source was peripheral blood, collected after pregnancy. CDR3 sequence reads: CASSEGLAGGADTQYF. DNA for the CDR3: TGCGCCAGCAGCGAGGGACTAGCGGGAGGGGCAGATACGCAGTATTTT.